This T cell receptor beta chain was documented in a study of patients and donors after allogeneic stem cell transplantation. TCRdb fed the RT-PCR reads into MiXCR, producing one record per CDR3 protein. The sample lists hundreds of thousands of distinct CDR3 sequences; approximately 16% were seen once. The CDR3 covers 15 residues. Germline CDR1 is SGHTA and CDR2 is FQGTGA. J gave up 0 bases and V 6 bases, and 6 bases lay outside the gene matches. The sample was blood, either unsorted or a sorted T cell fraction (not recorded which). The chain has TRBV7-3 and TRBJ2-3, with TRBD1 matching over 7 bases. This receptor was identified in a human donor who was either an allogeneic HSCT recipient or a stem cell or donor lymphocyte infusion donor (not recorded which). It is not recorded whose cells these are; they may come from a transplant donor. CDR3 loop: CASSLGTASTDTQYF. The DNA of the CDR3 is TGTGCCAGCAGTCTAGGGACAGCTAGCACAGATACGCAGTATTTT.